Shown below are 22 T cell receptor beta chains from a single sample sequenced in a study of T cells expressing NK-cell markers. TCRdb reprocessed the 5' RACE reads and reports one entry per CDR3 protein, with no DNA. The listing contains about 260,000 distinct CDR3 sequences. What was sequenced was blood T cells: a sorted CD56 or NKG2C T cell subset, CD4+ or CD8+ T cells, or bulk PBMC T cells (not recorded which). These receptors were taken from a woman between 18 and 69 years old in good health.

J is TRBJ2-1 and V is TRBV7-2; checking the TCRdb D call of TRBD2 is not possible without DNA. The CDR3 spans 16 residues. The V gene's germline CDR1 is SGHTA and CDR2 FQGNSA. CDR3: CASSLTSGRAYNEQFF.

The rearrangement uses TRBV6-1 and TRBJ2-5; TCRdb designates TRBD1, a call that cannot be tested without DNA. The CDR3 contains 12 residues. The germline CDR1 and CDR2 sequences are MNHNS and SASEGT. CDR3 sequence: CASRAPQETQYF.

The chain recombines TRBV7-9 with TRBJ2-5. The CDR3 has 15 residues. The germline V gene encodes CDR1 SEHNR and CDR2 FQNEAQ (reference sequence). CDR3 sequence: CASRPSGGFQETQYF. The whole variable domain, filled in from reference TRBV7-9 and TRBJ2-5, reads DTGVSQNPRHKITKRGQNVTFRCDPISEHNRLYWYRQTLGQGPEFLTYFQNEAQLEKSRLLSDRFSAERPKGSFSTLEIQRTEQGDSAMYLCASRPSGGFQETQYFGPGTRLLVL.

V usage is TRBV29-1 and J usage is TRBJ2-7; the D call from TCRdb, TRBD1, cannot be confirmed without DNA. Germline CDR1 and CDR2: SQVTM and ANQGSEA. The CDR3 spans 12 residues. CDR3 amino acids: CSGQGTSYEQYF.

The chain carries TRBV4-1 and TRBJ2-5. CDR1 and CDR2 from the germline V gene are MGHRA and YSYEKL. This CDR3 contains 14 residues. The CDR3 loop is CASSQGDRLGTQYF.

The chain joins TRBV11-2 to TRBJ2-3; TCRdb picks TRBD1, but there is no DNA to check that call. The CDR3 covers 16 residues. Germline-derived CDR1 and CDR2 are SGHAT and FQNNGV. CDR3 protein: CASSNRRGLGTDTQYF. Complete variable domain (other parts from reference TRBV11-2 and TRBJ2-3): EAGVAQSPRYKIIEKRQSVAFWCNPISGHATLYWYQQILGQGPKLLIQFQNNGVVDDSQLPKDRFSAERLKGVDSTLKIQPAKLEDSAVYLCASSNRRGLGTDTQYFGPGTRLTVL.

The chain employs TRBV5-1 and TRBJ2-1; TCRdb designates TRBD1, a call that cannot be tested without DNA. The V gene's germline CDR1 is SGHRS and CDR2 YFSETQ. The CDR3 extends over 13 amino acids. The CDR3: CASSPRGGNEQFF.

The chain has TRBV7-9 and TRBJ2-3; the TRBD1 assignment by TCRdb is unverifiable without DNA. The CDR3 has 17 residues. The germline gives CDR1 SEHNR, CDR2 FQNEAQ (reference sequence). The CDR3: CASSSRWGRTETDTQYF.

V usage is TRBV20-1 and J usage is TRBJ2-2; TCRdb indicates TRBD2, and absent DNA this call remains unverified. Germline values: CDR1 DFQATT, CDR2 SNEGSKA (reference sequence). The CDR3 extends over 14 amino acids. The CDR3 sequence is CSARSAGVTGELFF.

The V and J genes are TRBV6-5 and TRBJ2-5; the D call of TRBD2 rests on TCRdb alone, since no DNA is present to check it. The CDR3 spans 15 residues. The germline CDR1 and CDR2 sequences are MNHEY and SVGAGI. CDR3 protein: CASSSQRGVKETQYF.

This chain's CDR3 is CASSSYHQGAGEKLFF. The V call is TRBV5-5, the J call TRBJ1-4; the TCRdb call, TRBD1, lacks DNA for checking. The CDR3 contains 16 residues. The V gene's germline CDR1 is SGHKS and CDR2 YYEKEE (reference sequence).

CDR3 sequence: CSDNSGSTDTQYF. The chain carries TRBV29-1 and TRBJ2-3; TCRdb returns TRBD2, unconfirmable since there is no DNA. The CDR3 length is 13 residues. Germline V gene data show CDR1 as SQVTM and CDR2 as ANQGSEA.

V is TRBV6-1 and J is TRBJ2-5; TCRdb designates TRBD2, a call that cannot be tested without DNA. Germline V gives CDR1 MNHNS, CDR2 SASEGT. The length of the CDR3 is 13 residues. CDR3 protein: CASSKQGGETQYF.

This chain's CDR3 is CASSTGRSNSPLHF. The chain is built from TRBV7-8 and TRBJ1-6; lacking DNA, the TRBD1 call made by TCRdb goes unchecked. This CDR3 is built from 14 residues. Germline V gives CDR1 SGHVS, CDR2 FQNEAQ.

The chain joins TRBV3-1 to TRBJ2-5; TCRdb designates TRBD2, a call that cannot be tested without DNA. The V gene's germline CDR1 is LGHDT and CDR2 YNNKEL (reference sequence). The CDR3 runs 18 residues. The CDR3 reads CASSQARLAGRYQETQYF.

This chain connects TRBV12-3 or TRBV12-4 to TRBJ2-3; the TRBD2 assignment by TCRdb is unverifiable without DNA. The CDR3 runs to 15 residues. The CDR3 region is CASSFSTSFPDTQYF.

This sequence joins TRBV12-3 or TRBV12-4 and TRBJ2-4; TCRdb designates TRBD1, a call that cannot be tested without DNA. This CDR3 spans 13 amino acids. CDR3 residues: CASRADRGYIQYF.

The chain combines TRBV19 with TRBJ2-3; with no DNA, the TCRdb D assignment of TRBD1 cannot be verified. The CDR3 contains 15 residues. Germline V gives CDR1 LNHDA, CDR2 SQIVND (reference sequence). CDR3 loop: CASSPSGRSTDTQYF.

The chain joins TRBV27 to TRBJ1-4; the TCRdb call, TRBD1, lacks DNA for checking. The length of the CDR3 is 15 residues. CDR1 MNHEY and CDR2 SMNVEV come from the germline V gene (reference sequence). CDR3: CATQPLGAEGEKLFF.

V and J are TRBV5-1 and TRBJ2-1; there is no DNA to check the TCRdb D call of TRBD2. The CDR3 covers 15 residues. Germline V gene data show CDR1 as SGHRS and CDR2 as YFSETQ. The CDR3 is CASSFVAGPGYEQFF. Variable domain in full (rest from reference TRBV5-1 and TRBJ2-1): KAGVTQTPRYLIKTRGQQVTLSCSPISGHRSVSWYQQTPGQGLQFLFEYFSETQRNKGNFPGRFSGRQFSNSRSEMNVSTLELGDSALYLCASSFVAGPGYEQFFGPGTRLTVL.

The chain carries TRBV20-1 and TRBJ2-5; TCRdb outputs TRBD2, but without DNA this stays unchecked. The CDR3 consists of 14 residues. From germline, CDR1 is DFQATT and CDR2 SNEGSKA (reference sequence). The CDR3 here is CSARKLAGVETQYF.

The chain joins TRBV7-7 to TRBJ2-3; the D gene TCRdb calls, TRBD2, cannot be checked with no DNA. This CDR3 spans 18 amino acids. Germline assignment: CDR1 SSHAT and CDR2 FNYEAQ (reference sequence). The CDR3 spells CASSRTSGGQRDTDTQYF.